A selection of T cell receptor beta chains follows, all from one sample in a study of T-cell reconstitution after alpha-beta-depleted transplantation in children. TCRdb reprocessed the PCR reads via MiXCR and lists one record per CDR3 protein. The data contain approximately 200,000 distinct CDR3 sequences, roughly 15% of them singletons. The source was PBMCs from the stem cell graft donor, collected from the stem cell graft. Receptor source: a human donor who donated a stem cell graft to a child with acute lymphoblastic leukemia. Both conserved end residues are part of each CDR3. Fields, in order: J gene, D gene, V gene, clone size, CDR3 DNA, CDR3 protein. A D gene is named only where the DNA matches it firmly. Part of the rows lack a size; the others show once, few, many or a class for expanded clones.

J gene: TRBJ2-1
D gene: .
V gene: TRBV29-1
clone size: many
CDR3 DNA: TGCAGCGTTCTCACGCTCTCACAAGACAATGAGCAGTTCTTC
CDR3 protein: CSVLTLSQDNEQFF

J gene: TRBJ2-2
D gene: TRBD2
V gene: TRBV13
clone size: few
CDR3 DNA: TGTGCCAGCAGCCCCTCACTAGCGGGAGGGTTTTCCGGGGAGCTGTTTTTT
CDR3 protein: CASSPSLAGGFSGELFF

J gene: TRBJ1-2
D gene: .
V gene: TRBV29-1
clone size: many
CDR3 DNA: TGCAGCGTTGCCGGAGGAGGTGTCTTTTTTAACTATGGCTACACCTTC
CDR3 protein: CSVAGGGVFFNYGYTF

J gene: TRBJ1-2
D gene: .
V gene: TRBV10-1
clone size: many
CDR3 DNA: TGCGCCAGCAGTGAGTCAGGGTCTGGAGGCTACACCTTC
CDR3 protein: CASSESGSGGYTF

J gene: TRBJ1-1
D gene: .
V gene: TRBV6-4
clone size: many
CDR3 DNA: TGTGCCAGCAGAGCCATGGGAGTCAGGGAGAGTCGTAAGAACACTGAAGCTTTCTTT
CDR3 protein: CASRAMGVRESRKNTEAFF

J gene: TRBJ2-5
D gene: .
V gene: TRBV7-9
clone size: many
CDR3 DNA: TGTGCCAGCAGCTTATTCGGCACCCTGGAGGAGACCCAGTACTTC
CDR3 protein: CASSLFGTLEETQYF

J gene: TRBJ2-3
D gene: TRBD1
V gene: TRBV29-1
clone size: few
CDR3 DNA: TGCAGCGTGCGGACAGGGCGAGATACGCAGTATTTT
CDR3 protein: CSVRTGRDTQYF

J gene: TRBJ2-1
D gene: .
V gene: TRBV29-1
clone size: many
CDR3 DNA: TGCAGCGTTGTTATGGTTGAGCCTGAGCAGTTCTTC
CDR3 protein: CSVVMVEPEQFF

J gene: TRBJ1-1
D gene: TRBD1
V gene: TRBV20-1
clone size: many
CDR3 DNA: TGCAGTGCTAGAGGGACAGGAAACACTGAAGCTTTCTTT
CDR3 protein: CSARGTGNTEAFF

J gene: TRBJ1-1
D gene: TRBD1
V gene: TRBV5-5
clone size: many
CDR3 DNA: TGTGCCAGCAGCTTGTTTCAGAACAGGGGTGGTGCTGAAGCTTTCTTT
CDR3 protein: CASSLFQNRGGAEAFF

J gene: TRBJ2-2
D gene: .
V gene: TRBV27
clone size: .
CDR3 DNA: TGTGCCAGCAGTTTCGCTGGCCGTTACACCGGGGAGCTGTTTTTT
CDR3 protein: CASSFAGRYTGELFF

J gene: TRBJ2-7
D gene: .
V gene: TRBV12-3/TRBV12-4
clone size: many
CDR3 DNA: TGTGCCAGCAGTGGAACTAGCAGAACTGGGGACGAGCAGTACTTC
CDR3 protein: CASSGTSRTGDEQYF

J gene: TRBJ2-7
D gene: TRBD2
V gene: TRBV28
clone size: many
CDR3 DNA: TGTGCCAGCAATACACTAGCGGGAGGTTCCTACGAGCAGTACTTC
CDR3 protein: CASNTLAGGSYEQYF

J gene: TRBJ2-4
D gene: .
V gene: TRBV5-1
clone size: .
CDR3 DNA: TGCGCCAGCAGCACCGGGACTCCCGAGGACATTCAGTACTTC
CDR3 protein: CASSTGTPEDIQYF

J gene: TRBJ2-7
D gene: TRBD2
V gene: TRBV5-1
clone size: many
CDR3 DNA: TGCGCCAGCAGCACTGGGACTAGCATCGTCTACGAGCAGTACTTC
CDR3 protein: CASSTGTSIVYEQYF

J gene: TRBJ2-3
D gene: .
V gene: TRBV5-5
clone size: many
CDR3 DNA: TGTGCCAGCAGCCCGGGTGGGACTCTATTCACAGATACGCAGTATTTT
CDR3 protein: CASSPGGTLFTDTQYF

J gene: TRBJ1-1
D gene: .
V gene: TRBV5-1
clone size: many
CDR3 DNA: TGCGCCAGCAGCTTGGGCGGTCAGGGTCTAGAGGCTTTCTTT
CDR3 protein: CASSLGGQGLEAFF

J gene: TRBJ1-2
D gene: .
V gene: TRBV20-1
clone size: many
CDR3 DNA: TGCAGTGCCGTCAGAAACTATGGCTACACCTTC
CDR3 protein: CSAVRNYGYTF

J gene: TRBJ1-4
D gene: TRBD1
V gene: TRBV18
clone size: .
CDR3 DNA: TGTGCCAGCTCACTTGGACAGGTTGTTAATGAAAAACTGTTTTTT
CDR3 protein: CASSLGQVVNEKLFF

J gene: TRBJ1-1
D gene: TRBD1
V gene: TRBV19
clone size: many
CDR3 DNA: TGTGCCAGTAGTAGACAGGGTGGCACTGAAGCTTTCTTT
CDR3 protein: CASSRQGGTEAFF

J gene: TRBJ2-1
D gene: TRBD1
V gene: TRBV20-1
clone size: many
CDR3 DNA: TGCAGTGCTAGAGACCGGGACAGCAATGAGCAGTTCTTC
CDR3 protein: CSARDRDSNEQFF

J gene: TRBJ2-2
D gene: .
V gene: TRBV6-5
clone size: few
CDR3 DNA: TGTGCCAGCAGTTACTCCAGAGGGCGAATAGCCGGGGAGCTGTTTTTT
CDR3 protein: CASSYSRGRIAGELFF

J gene: TRBJ1-1
D gene: .
V gene: TRBV21-1
clone size: many
CDR3 DNA: TGTGCCAGCAGCAAAGGAGGACAGGAACACACTGAAGCTTTCTTT
CDR3 protein: CASSKGGQEHTEAFF

J gene: TRBJ2-7
D gene: .
V gene: TRBV6-2/TRBV6-3
clone size: many
CDR3 DNA: TGTGCCAGCATTCCCTCTCGTAGCGGCCCCTACGAGCAGTACTTC
CDR3 protein: CASIPSRSGPYEQYF

J gene: TRBJ1-1
D gene: TRBD1
V gene: TRBV12-3/TRBV12-4
clone size: many
CDR3 DNA: TGTGCCAGCACCATCACAGGGGCCCGCACTGAAGCTTTCTTT
CDR3 protein: CASTITGARTEAFF

J gene: TRBJ1-1
D gene: .
V gene: TRBV5-4
clone size: .
CDR3 DNA: TGTGCCAGCAGCCACTGGGACACTGGTGAAGCTTTCTTT
CDR3 protein: CASSHWDTGEAFF

J gene: TRBJ1-2
D gene: .
V gene: TRBV5-1
clone size: .
CDR3 DNA: TGCGCCAGCAGCTTGACAGACCAGGCGAGAGGCTGCACCTTC
CDR3 protein: CASSLTDQARGCTF

J gene: TRBJ1-1
D gene: .
V gene: TRBV10-2
clone size: many
CDR3 DNA: TGCGCCAGCAGTGATGGCGGTGAAGCTTTCTTT
CDR3 protein: CASSDGGEAFF

J gene: TRBJ2-2
D gene: .
V gene: TRBV5-1
clone size: .
CDR3 DNA: TGCGCCAGCAGCTTGGGAGAGGTCGATGGGGAGCTGTTTTTT
CDR3 protein: CASSLGEVDGELFF

J gene: TRBJ2-3
D gene: .
V gene: TRBV24-1
clone size: many
CDR3 DNA: TGTGCCACCAGTGATTGGGGGGTCGATCCAGATACGCAGTATTTT
CDR3 protein: CATSDWGVDPDTQYF

J gene: TRBJ2-7
D gene: .
V gene: TRBV7-2
clone size: .
CDR3 DNA: TGTGCCAGCAGCCCTCCTCCAGGGAGCTCCTACGAGCAGTACTTC
CDR3 protein: CASSPPPGSSYEQYF

J gene: TRBJ2-5
D gene: .
V gene: TRBV29-1
clone size: few
CDR3 DNA: TGCAGCGTAGGGAGTGTCCAAGAGACCCAGTACTTC
CDR3 protein: CSVGSVQETQYF

J gene: TRBJ2-1
D gene: .
V gene: TRBV30
clone size: few
CDR3 DNA: TGTGCCTGGAGTGCTAGTTCTCCCCTCCTTAATCTCGATGAGCAGTTCTTC
CDR3 protein: CAWSASSPLLNLDEQFF

J gene: TRBJ1-1
D gene: .
V gene: TRBV12-3/TRBV12-4
clone size: .
CDR3 DNA: TGTGCCAGCAGGGGGACACAAGGATCCGGAGGGAACACTGAAGCTTTCTTT
CDR3 protein: CASRGTQGSGGNTEAFF

J gene: TRBJ2-2
D gene: .
V gene: TRBV5-6
clone size: .
CDR3 DNA: TGTGCCAGCAGCCCTAGACTAGGACCCGCCGGGGAGCTGTTTTTT
CDR3 protein: CASSPRLGPAGELFF

J gene: TRBJ1-1
D gene: .
V gene: TRBV5-1
clone size: many
CDR3 DNA: TGCGCCAGCAGCTTGTGGGGGGGCGGCACTGAAGCTTTCTTT
CDR3 protein: CASSLWGGGTEAFF

J gene: TRBJ2-7
D gene: .
V gene: TRBV7-9
clone size: many
CDR3 DNA: TGTGCCAGCAGCTTATATGAATCCTCCTACGAGCAGTACTTC
CDR3 protein: CASSLYESSYEQYF

J gene: TRBJ2-2
D gene: .
V gene: TRBV5-4
clone size: .
CDR3 DNA: TGTGCCAGCAGCTTGCGGCAGGGGAACACCGGGGAGCTGTTTTTT
CDR3 protein: CASSLRQGNTGELFF

J gene: TRBJ1-4
D gene: .
V gene: TRBV12-3/TRBV12-4
clone size: few
CDR3 DNA: TGTGCCAGCAGTTTACAAGGGGGGTCTAATGAAAAACTGTTTTTT
CDR3 protein: CASSLQGGSNEKLFF

J gene: TRBJ1-5
D gene: .
V gene: TRBV4-2
clone size: .
CDR3 DNA: TGTGCCAGCAGCCATGACAGATCTAACCAGCCCCAGCATTTT
CDR3 protein: CASSHDRSNQPQHF

J gene: TRBJ1-3
D gene: TRBD1
V gene: TRBV5-5
clone size: many
CDR3 DNA: TGTGCCAGCAGTTCTAGACAGGGGACAAACACCATATATTTT
CDR3 protein: CASSSRQGTNTIYF

J gene: TRBJ2-1
D gene: TRBD2
V gene: TRBV7-2
clone size: many
CDR3 DNA: TGTGCCAGCAGCTCCCGATGGGGGGGCTACAATGAGCAGTTCTTC
CDR3 protein: CASSSRWGGYNEQFF